This T cell receptor (beta chain) was captured by sequencing in a study of monozygotic twins with inflammatory bowel disease. TCRdb re-called the 5' RACE reads and catalogs CDR3 proteins one per entry, DNA excluded. The sample totals 93,000 or so distinct CDR3 sequences. The CDR3 has 14 residues. Per the germline V gene, CDR1 is SGHTA and CDR2 is FQGTGA. The sequencing input was blood. The chain combines TRBV7-3 with TRBJ2-5; as DNA is missing, the TRBD1 call by TCRdb cannot be tested. This receptor was taken from a human donor with ulcerative colitis or Crohn's disease, or a healthy co-twin of an affected twin (not recorded which). CDR3 amino acids: CASSLRGPQETQYF.